Sequencing of this T cell receptor (beta chain) was carried out in a study of post-analysis software for immune sequencing data. Overall study findings and caveats: Relative to controls, patients with multiple sclerosis showed significantly lower normalized Chao1 diversity. In patients, TRBV5-6, TRBV5-1 and TRBV20-1 belonged to roughly 5 TRBV segments found more frequently than in controls.

Germline CDR1 reads SGHRS; CDR2 reads YFSETQ. J was trimmed by 2 bases and V by 1 base; bases with no gene match: 3. The CDR3 spans 15 residues. This clonotype was counted a few times. Its antigen is unknown. The library was made from cDNA and included unique molecular identifiers. Via MiXCR, TCRdb re-called the PCR reads, giving one row per CDR3 protein. The sample has under 200,000 distinct CDR3 sequences, about 30% seen once. This rearrangement joins TRBV5-1 to TRBJ2-7; 10 bases are shared with TRBD2. The sample was blood. The TCR was taken from a girl aged 2-17 years with multiple sclerosis. Written as DNA, the CDR3 is TGCGCCAGCAGCTTGTCTCTAGCGGGAGCCTACGAGCAGTACTTC. Protein product: CASSLSLAGAYEQYF.